Described below is a single TCR beta chain sequence and its context. Its antigen is still unknown. The data belong to a study of T cell responses to AZD1222 COVID-19 vaccine. Study-wide findings and caveats: Regions left unmutated in variants are reportedly the target of nearly half of spike-specific TCRs.

Method: immunoSEQ multiplex PCR; TCRdb's copy keeps in-frame clones and lacks some. The sample holds approximately 120,000 clones, roughly nine tenths seen once. CDR3 length: 14 residues. Trimming stripped 4 bases from V and 5 bases from J, with 17 bases between. Per germline, CDR1 SQVTM and CDR2 ANQGSEA. The sample consisted of peripheral blood, taken on day 0 of AZD1222 vaccination. The origin of this receptor is an adult in good health. The chain has TRBV29-1 and TRBJ1-1, with TRBD1 as a possible D gene (6 bases). CDR3 sequence reads: CSVVLQGRYTEAFF. The DNA of the CDR3 is TGCAGCGTTGTCCTACAGGGACGGTATACTGAAGCTTTCTTT.